Shown below are 10 T cell receptor beta chains from a single sample sequenced in a study of blood T cell repertoires in COVID-19. The method was immunoSEQ multiplex PCR; TCRdb's version includes in-frame clones alone and lacks a portion of them. The profile shows roughly 40,000 clones, approximately 80% of them singletons. The sequenced sample consisted of peripheral blood. These receptors were obtained from a man in his 70s with acute or convalescent COVID-19.

V is TRBV10-1 and J is TRBJ1-5; a weak D match, TRBD1 (5 bases). V was clipped by 4 bases and J by 4 bases, with 23 bases between them. Germline V gene data show CDR1 as WNHNN and CDR2 as SYGVQD (reference sequence). The CDR3 runs 18 residues. For the CDR3, the DNA is TGCGCCAGCAGTGGGGGCCCTAGGGTAAATTCAGTGAATCAGCCCCAGCATTTT. It yields the protein CASSGGPRVNSVNQPQHF.

The V and J genes are TRBV5-4 and TRBJ1-4; 7 nucleotides align to TRBD1. CDR1 and CDR2 (germline): SGHNT, YYREEE (reference sequence). This CDR3 region has 16 residues. V gave up 4 bases and J gave up 10 bases; unmatched junction bases: 16. CDR3 loop: CASSQKGGQGEGKLFF. CDR3 sequence (DNA): TGTGCCAGCAGCCAAAAAGGGGGCCAGGGCGAAGGAAAACTGTTTTTT.

The chain employs TRBV7-9 and TRBJ1-1; no definite D call. V gave up 2 bases and J gave up 5 bases, with 12 bases separating them. The CDR3 has 14 amino acids. CDR1 and CDR2 from the germline V gene are SEHNR and FQNEAQ (reference sequence). The CDR3 nucleotides read TGTGCCAGCAGCTTATCTATCGATCGAACTGAAGCTTTCTTT. Protein: CASSLSIDRTEAFF.

The chain recombines TRBV5-6 with TRBJ2-5; 7 positions agree with TRBD1. This CDR3 region has 14 residues. The V and J ends lost 7 bases and 3 bases, in that order; junction bases with no gene match: 9. CDR1 and CDR2 (germline): SGHDT, YYEEEE. The CDR3 bases are TGTGCCAGCCTCGAAACCGGGACAGAAGAGACCCAGTACTTC. It translates to CASLETGTEETQYF.

The chain couples TRBV23-1 to TRBJ1-1, with 8 bases aligning to TRBD1. TRBV23-1 is an ORF for which the function is uncertain. The CDR3 contains 15 residues. The trim removed 3 bases at V and 3 bases at J, leaving 6 bases unmatched. This CDR3 is CASSQGDRKDTEAFF. For the CDR3, the DNA is TGCGCCAGCAGTCAGGGGGACAGGAAGGACACTGAAGCTTTCTTT.

There are a few counts of this clone. This rearrangement joins TRBV30 to TRBJ1-4; a weak D match, TRBD1 (5 bases). This CDR3 spans 13 amino acids. Germline CDR1 and CDR2: GTSNPN and SVGIG (reference sequence). V lost 7 bases and J 1 base, leaving 10 bases between the germline ends. The CDR3: CASRAKTNEKLFF. The CDR3, as DNA: TGTGCCTCCAGGGCGAAAACTAATGAAAAACTGTTTTTT.

The chain combines TRBV30 with TRBJ2-5; 7 nucleotides match TRBD1. V dropped 2 bases and J dropped 1; count of bases not matched to a gene: 1. CDR1 is GTSNPN and CDR2 is SVGIG in the germline V gene (reference sequence). The length of the CDR3 is 13 residues. CDR3 in amino acids: CAWSKGAQETQYF. CDR3 nucleotide sequence: TGTGCCTGGAGTAAGGGGGCCCAAGAGACCCAGTACTTC.

The chain uses TRBV5-8 and TRBJ1-3; D gene ambiguous. The length of the CDR3 is 13 residues. The germline V and J ends were trimmed by 6 bases and 2 bases, with 9 bases remaining between them. CDR1 is SGHTS, CDR2 YDEGEE, per germline. CDR3 region: CASTPIPGNTIYF. The CDR3 DNA is TGTGCCAGCACCCCTATTCCTGGAAACACCATATATTTT.

V and J are TRBV3-1 (or the pseudogene TRBV3-2) and TRBJ1-6; D remains unclear. V was pared by 0 bases and J by 10 bases, with 13 bases between. Germline CDR1 LGHDT, CDR2 YNNKEL (reference sequence). The CDR3 extends over 15 amino acids. In nucleotides, the CDR3 is TGTGCCAGCAGCCAAGATCCGTCGCACGGGTCACCCCTCCACTTT. This codes for CASSQDPSHGSPLHF.

The chain employs TRBV23-1 and TRBJ1-4; TRBD1 matches at 12 bases. TRBV23-1 belongs to the ORF category, with a function that is uncertain. The CDR3 loop spans 20 amino acids. The junction had 8 bases not matched to a gene; V was cut back by 0 bases and J by 0 bases. CDR3 nucleotide sequence: TGCGCCAGCAGTCAATCGCAAGGGACAGGGGGCATGACAACTAATGAAAAACTGTTTTTT. This encodes CASSQSQGTGGMTTNEKLFF.